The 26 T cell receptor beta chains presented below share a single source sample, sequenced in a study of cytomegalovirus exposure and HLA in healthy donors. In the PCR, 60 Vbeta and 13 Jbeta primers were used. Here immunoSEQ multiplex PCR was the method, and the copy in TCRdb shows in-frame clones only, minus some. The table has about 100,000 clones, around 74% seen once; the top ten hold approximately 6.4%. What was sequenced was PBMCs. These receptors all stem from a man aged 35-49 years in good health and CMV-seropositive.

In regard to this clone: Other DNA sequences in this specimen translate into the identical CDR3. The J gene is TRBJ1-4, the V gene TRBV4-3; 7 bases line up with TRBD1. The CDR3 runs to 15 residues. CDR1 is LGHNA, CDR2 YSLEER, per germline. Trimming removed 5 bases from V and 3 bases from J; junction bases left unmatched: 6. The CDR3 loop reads CASSGGGTANEKLFF. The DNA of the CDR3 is TGCGCCAGCAGCGGGGGCGGGACAGCTAATGAAAAACTGTTTTTT.

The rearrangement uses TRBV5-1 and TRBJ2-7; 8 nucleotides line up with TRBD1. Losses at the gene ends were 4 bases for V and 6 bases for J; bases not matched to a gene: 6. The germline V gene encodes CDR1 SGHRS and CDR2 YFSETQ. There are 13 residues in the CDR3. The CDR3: CASSHGQGGEQYF. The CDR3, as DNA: TGCGCCAGCAGCCACGGACAGGGTGGCGAGCAGTACTTC.

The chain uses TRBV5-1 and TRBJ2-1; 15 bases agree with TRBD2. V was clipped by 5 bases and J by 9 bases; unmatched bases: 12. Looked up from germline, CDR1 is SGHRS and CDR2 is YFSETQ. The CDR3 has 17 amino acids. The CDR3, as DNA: TGCGCCAGCAGACCTCCCGGACTAGCGGGGGGGCTCGGTGAGCAGTTCTTC. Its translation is CASRPPGLAGGLGEQFF.

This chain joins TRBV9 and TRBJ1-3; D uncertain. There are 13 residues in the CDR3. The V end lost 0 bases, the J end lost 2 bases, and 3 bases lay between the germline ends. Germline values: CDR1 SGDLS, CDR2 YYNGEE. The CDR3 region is CASSVGTGNTIYF. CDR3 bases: TGTGCCAGCAGCGTAGGTACTGGAAACACCATATATTTT. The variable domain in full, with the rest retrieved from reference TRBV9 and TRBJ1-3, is DSGVTQTPKHLITATGQRVTLRCSPRSGDLSVYWYQQSLDQGLQFLIQYYNGEERAKGNILERFSAQQFPDLHSELNLSSLELGDSALYFCASSVGTGNTIYFGEGSWLTVV.

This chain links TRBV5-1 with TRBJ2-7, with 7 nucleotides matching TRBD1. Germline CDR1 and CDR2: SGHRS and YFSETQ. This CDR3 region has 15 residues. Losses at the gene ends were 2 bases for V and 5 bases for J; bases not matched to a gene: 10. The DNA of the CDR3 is TGCGCCAGCAGCTTACTCGGGACAGATTTCGACGAGCAGTACTTC. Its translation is CASSLLGTDFDEQYF.

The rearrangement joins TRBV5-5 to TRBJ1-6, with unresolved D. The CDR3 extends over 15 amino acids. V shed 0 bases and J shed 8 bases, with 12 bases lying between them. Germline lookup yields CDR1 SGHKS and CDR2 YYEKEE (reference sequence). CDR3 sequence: CASSLAPLQYSPLHF. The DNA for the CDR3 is TGTGCCAGCAGCTTGGCCCCTCTCCAGTATTCACCCCTCCACTTT.

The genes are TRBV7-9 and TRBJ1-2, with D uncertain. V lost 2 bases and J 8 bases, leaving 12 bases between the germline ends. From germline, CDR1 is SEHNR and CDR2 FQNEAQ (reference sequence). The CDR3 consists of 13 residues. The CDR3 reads CASSLSGDRGYTF. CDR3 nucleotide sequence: TGTGCCAGCAGCTTATCCGGAGATAGGGGCTACACCTTC.

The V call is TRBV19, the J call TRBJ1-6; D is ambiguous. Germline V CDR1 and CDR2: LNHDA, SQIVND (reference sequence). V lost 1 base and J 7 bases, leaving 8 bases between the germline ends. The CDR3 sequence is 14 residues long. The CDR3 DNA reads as TGTGCCAGTAGTATAGGGGCGGGCAATTCACCCCTCCACTTT. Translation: CASSIGAGNSPLHF.

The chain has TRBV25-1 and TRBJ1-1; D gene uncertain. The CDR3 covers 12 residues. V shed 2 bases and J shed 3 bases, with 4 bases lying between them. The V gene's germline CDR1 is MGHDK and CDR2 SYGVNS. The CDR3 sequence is CASSEPDTEAFF. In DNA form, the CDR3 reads TGTGCCAGCAGTGAACCTGACACTGAAGCTTTCTTT.

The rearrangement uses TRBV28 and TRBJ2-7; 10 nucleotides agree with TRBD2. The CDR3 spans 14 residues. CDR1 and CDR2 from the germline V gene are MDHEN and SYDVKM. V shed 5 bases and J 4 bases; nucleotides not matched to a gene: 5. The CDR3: CASSRTSGRYEQYF. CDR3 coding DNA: TGTGCCAGCAGTCGGACTAGCGGCCGATACGAGCAGTACTTC. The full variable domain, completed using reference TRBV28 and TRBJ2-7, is DVKVTQSSRYLVKRTGEKVFLECVQDMDHENMFWYRQDPGLGLRLIYFSYDVKMKEKGDIPEGYSVSREKKERFSLILESASTNQTSMYLCASSRTSGRYEQYFGPGTRLTVT.

CDR3 sequence reads: CASSQSPGQGRNTEAFF. CDR3 in DNA: TGCGCCAGCAGCCAGTCGCCGGGACAGGGGCGAAACACTGAAGCTTTCTTT. The chain is built from TRBV4-1 and TRBJ1-1; 10 bases map to TRBD1. The CDR3 has 17 amino acids. Germline CDR1 reads MGHRA; CDR2 reads YSYEKL. V trimming: 3 bases; J trimming: 2 bases; junction bases outside the gene matches: 9.

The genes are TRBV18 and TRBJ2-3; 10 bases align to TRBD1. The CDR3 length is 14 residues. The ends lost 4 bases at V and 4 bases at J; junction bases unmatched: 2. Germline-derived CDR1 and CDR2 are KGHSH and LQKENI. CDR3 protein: CASSLGQGPDTQYF. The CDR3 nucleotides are TGTGCCAGCTCACTGGGACAGGGGCCAGATACGCAGTATTTT.

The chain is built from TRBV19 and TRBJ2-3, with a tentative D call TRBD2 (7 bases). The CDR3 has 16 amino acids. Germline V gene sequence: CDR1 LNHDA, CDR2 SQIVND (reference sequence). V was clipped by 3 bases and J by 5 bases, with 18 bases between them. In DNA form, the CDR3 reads TGTGCCAGTAGTATGTTCCGGGGGGCCTCTCAAGATACGCAGTATTTT. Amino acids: CASSMFRGASQDTQYF. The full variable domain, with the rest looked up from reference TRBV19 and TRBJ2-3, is DGGITQSPKYLFRKEGQNVTLSCEQNLNHDAMYWYRQDPGQGLRLIYYSQIVNDFQKGDIAEGYSVSREKKESFPLTVTSAQKNPTAFYLCASSMFRGASQDTQYFGPGTRLTVL.

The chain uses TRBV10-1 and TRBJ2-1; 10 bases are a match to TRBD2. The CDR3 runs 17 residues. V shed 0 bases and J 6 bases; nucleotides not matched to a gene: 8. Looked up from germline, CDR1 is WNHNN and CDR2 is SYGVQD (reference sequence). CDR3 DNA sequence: TGCGCCAGCAGTGAGTCGCAGCGGGAGGGCCCTCGCAATGAGCAGTTCTTC. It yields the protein CASSESQREGPRNEQFF.

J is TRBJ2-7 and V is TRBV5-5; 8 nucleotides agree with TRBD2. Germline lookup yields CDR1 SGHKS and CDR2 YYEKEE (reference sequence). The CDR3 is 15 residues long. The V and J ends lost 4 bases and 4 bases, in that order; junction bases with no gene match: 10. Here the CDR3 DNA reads TGTGCCAGCAGCCTATCAGGGTCGGGGGGGTACGAGCAGTACTTC. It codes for CASSLSGSGGYEQYF.

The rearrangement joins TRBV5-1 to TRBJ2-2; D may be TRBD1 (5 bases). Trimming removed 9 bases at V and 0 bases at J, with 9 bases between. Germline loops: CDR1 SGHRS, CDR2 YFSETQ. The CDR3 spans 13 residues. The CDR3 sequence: CAKNRTNTGELFF. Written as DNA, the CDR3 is TGCGCCAAGAACAGGACGAACACCGGGGAGCTGTTTTTT.

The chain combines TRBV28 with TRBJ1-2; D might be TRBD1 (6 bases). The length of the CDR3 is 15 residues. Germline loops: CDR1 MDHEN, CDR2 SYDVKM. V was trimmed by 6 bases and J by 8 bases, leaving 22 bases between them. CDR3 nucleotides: TGTGCCAGCAGCCAAGGGGGACGGGCTTCAGGGGGCTACACCTTC. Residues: CASSQGGRASGGYTF.

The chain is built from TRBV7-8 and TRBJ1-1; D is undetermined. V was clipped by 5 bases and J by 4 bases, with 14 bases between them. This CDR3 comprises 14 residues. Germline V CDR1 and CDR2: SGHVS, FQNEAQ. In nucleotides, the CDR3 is TGTGCCAGCAGCGCGTTCACGATACCCACTGAAGCTTTCTTT. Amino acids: CASSAFTIPTEAFF.

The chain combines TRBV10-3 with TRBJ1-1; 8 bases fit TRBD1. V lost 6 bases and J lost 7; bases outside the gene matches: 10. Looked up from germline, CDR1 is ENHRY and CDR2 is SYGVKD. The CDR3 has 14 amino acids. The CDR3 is CAIRRTGRSGEAFF. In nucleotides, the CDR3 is TGTGCCATCAGGAGGACAGGGCGGTCCGGTGAAGCTTTCTTT.

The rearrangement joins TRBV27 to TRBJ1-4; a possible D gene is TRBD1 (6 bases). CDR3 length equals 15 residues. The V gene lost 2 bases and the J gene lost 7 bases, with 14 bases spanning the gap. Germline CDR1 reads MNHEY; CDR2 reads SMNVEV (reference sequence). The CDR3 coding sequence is TGTGCCAGCAGTTTAGGGGGCCTGGGTGGTGAAAAACTGTTTTTT. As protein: CASSLGGLGGEKLFF.

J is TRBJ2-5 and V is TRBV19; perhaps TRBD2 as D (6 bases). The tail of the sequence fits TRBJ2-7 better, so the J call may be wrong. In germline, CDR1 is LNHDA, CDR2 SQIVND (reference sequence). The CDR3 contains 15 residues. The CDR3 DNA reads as TGTGCCAGTAGTATAGGCCGGAGGGGCAGCTACGAGCAGTACTTC. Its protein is CASSIGRRGSYEQYF.

CDR3 DNA: TGCGCCAGCAGCCAGCTAGCGGGGCCGCAATGGGAGCAGTTCTTC. This gives the protein CASSQLAGPQWEQFF. The chain has TRBV4-1 and TRBJ2-1, with 9 bases matching TRBD2. Germline V lookup: CDR1 MGHRA, CDR2 YSYEKL. The CDR3 has 15 amino acids. The ends lost 3 bases at V and 10 bases at J; junction bases unmatched: 10.

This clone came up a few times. The CDR3: CASIGSGGRAVYEQYF. The CDR3 bases are TGTGCCAGCATAGGGTCGGGCGGGAGGGCCGTCTACGAGCAGTACTTC. This chain connects TRBV28 to TRBJ2-7; 9 nucleotides align to TRBD2. V gave up 7 bases and J gave up 3 bases; unmatched junction bases: 13. The CDR3 is 16 amino acids. Germline assignment: CDR1 MDHEN and CDR2 SYDVKM.

In DNA, the CDR3 is TGTGCCAGCTCGCCGGACAGGTTCACTGAAGCTTTCTTT. Residues: CASSPDRFTEAFF. V usage is TRBV18 and J usage is TRBJ1-1; 7 nucleotides align to TRBD1. V was pared by 6 bases and J by 4 bases, with 5 bases of the junction left unmatched. Per the germline V gene, CDR1 is KGHSH and CDR2 is LQKENI. This CDR3 comprises 13 residues.

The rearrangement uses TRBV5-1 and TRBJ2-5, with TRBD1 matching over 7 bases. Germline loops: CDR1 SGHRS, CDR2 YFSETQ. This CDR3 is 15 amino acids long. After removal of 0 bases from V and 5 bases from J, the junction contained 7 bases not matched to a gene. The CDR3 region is CASSLGDTGVETQYF. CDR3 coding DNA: TGCGCCAGCAGCTTGGGAGACACAGGGGTTGAGACCCAGTACTTC.

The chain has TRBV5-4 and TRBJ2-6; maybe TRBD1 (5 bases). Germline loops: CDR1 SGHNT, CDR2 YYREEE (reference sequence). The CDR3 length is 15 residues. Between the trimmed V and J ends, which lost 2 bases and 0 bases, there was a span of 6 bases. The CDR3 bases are TGTGCCAGCAGCTTCGACAGCTCTGGGGCCAACGTCCTGACTTTC. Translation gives CASSFDSSGANVLTF.